This T cell receptor (beta chain) was captured by sequencing in a study of OX40 agonist ivuxolimab in advanced cancers. Study-wide background: The drug used for patients, ivuxolimab, was an agonistic anti-OX40 (CD134) antibody. The study enrolled dose-escalation patients with hepatocellular carcinoma, melanoma, renal cell or head and neck cancer.

With respect to this clone: Its antigen is not known.

General study findings and limits: Antigen specificity was not determined for the expanded peripheral T cells.

Repertoires were generated with immunoSEQ multiplex PCR, while TCRdb's copy carries only in-frame clones and drops some. The data show under 90,000 clones, with 70% to 90% seen just once and about 0.9% held by the top ten. CDR1 and CDR2 (germline): SQVTM, ANQGSEA. The CDR3 spans 13 residues. Systemic immunosuppression or a history of autoimmune disease excluded patients. The sequence derives from an adult with an advanced solid tumor such as melanoma, head and neck, liver or kidney cancer. The starting material was CD4+ or CD8+ T cells sorted from blood, obtained in a trial of the OX40 agonist ivuxolimab. The gene calls are TRBV29-1 and TRBJ2-3, with TRBD1 identical over 8 bases. The CDR3 reads CTARGLFTDTQYF. CDR3 DNA sequence: TGCACCGCCAGGGGGCTGTTCACAGATACGCAGTATTTT.